The 25 T cell receptor beta chains listed next were all sequenced from one sample in a study of blood T cell repertoires in COVID-19. Sequenced by immunoSEQ multiplex PCR; TCRdb stores in-frame clones only, minus some. Among some 210,000 clones listed, approximately 86% were seen once. The sample taken for sequencing was PBMCs or T cells enriched from blood (not recorded which). These receptors all come from a man aged 18-30 years with acute COVID-19.

The genes are TRBV25-1 and TRBJ1-1; D might be TRBD1 (6 bases). V was cut by 6 bases and J by 3 bases, with 17 bases left in between. From germline, CDR1 is MGHDK and CDR2 SYGVNS. CDR3 size: 15 residues. Here the CDR3 DNA reads TGTGCCAGCAGAGATACAGGGAGTATCTACACTGAAGCTTTCTTT. Translation gives CASRDTGSIYTEAFF.

The V gene is TRBV5-1, the J gene TRBJ1-3; 7 bases agree with TRBD1. Germline V gene lookup returns CDR1 SGHRS and CDR2 YFSETQ. Trimming at V came to 0 bases and at J to 4 bases, leaving 7 bases not matched to a gene. The CDR3 extends over 16 amino acids. The CDR3 DNA follows: TGCGCCAGCAGCTTGGGACAGGGCTTTGCCGGAAACACCATATATTTT. Amino acids: CASSLGQGFAGNTIYF.

The V and J genes are TRBV28 and TRBJ1-2; 8 bases are shared with TRBD1. Germline CDR1 is MDHEN and CDR2 is SYDVKM. With V trimmed by 10 bases and J by 8 bases, 12 bases remained unmatched. The CDR3 length is 13 residues. As DNA, the CDR3 is TGTGCCAACTTGGACAGGGAGAGGGGGGGCTACACCTTC. It is translated as CANLDRERGGYTF.

The chain is built from TRBV18 and TRBJ1-6; no reliable D call. The germline CDR1 and CDR2 sequences are KGHSH and LQKENI. V was trimmed by 2 bases and J by 8 bases, leaving 13 bases between them. CDR3 length equals 15 residues. The CDR3 region is CASSPGGSPDSPLHF. The DNA for the CDR3 is TGTGCCAGCTCACCAGGCGGCAGCCCAGATTCACCCCTCCACTTT.

This clone was seen only once. J is TRBJ2-2 and V is TRBV4-2; 7 bases line up with TRBD1. This CDR3 comprises 13 residues. Germline CDR1 and CDR2: LGHNA and YNFKEQ. The V gene end was trimmed by 7 bases and the J gene end by 7 bases; junction bases not matched to a gene: 6. The CDR3 here is CASTLGGGGELFF. The CDR3 nucleotides read TGTGCCAGCACCTTAGGGGGCGGCGGGGAGCTGTTTTTT.

This clone was seen once. The chain carries TRBV5-1 and TRBJ2-2, with D possibly matching TRBD2 (6 bases). Trimming took 2 bases from V and 2 from J, leaving 13 bases between them. This CDR3 contains 16 residues. Germline-derived CDR1 and CDR2 are SGHRS and YFSETQ. CDR3 DNA sequence: TGCGCCAGCAGCTTCGGAGGGGCGCTAAACACCGGGGAGCTGTTTTTT. Its protein is CASSFGGALNTGELFF. The full variable domain, rest sourced from reference TRBV5-1 and TRBJ2-2, is KAGVTQTPRYLIKTRGQQVTLSCSPISGHRSVSWYQQTPGQGLQFLFEYFSETQRNKGNFPGRFSGRQFSNSRSEMNVSTLELGDSALYLCASSFGGALNTGELFFGEGSRLTVL.

V gene TRBV5-6 combines with J gene TRBJ1-2, with no clear D. Trimming cost V 5 bases and J 2 bases, with 10 bases left between them. The CDR3 runs to 13 residues. Germline V CDR1 and CDR2: SGHDT, YYEEEE. The CDR3 is CASSPEANYGYTF. In DNA, the CDR3 is TGTGCCAGCAGTCCGGAGGCCAACTATGGCTACACCTTC. Using reference TRBV5-6 and TRBJ1-2 for the parts outside the CDR3, the full variable domain is DAGVTQSPTHLIKTRGQQVTLRCSPKSGHDTVSWYQQALGQGPQFIFQYYEEEERQRGNFPDRFSGHQFPNYSSELNVNALLLGDSALYLCASSPEANYGYTFGSGTRLTVV.

The chain carries TRBV12-5 and TRBJ1-1; weak D call: TRBD1 (6 bases). Germline V gene sequence: CDR1 LGHNT, CDR2 FRNRAP. Trimming left V 0 bases short and J 0 bases short, with 11 bases between. The CDR3 loop spans 16 amino acids. CDR3 nucleotide sequence: TGTGCTAGTGGTTTGGTACAAAAGGGGGTGAACACTGAAGCTTTCTTT. It specifies CASGLVQKGVNTEAFF.

This chain uses TRBV7-9 with TRBJ2-2; 9 bases map to TRBD2. The V and J ends lost 5 bases and 4 bases, in that order; junction bases with no gene match: 17. Germline V gene lookup returns CDR1 SEHNR and CDR2 FQNEAQ (reference sequence). The CDR3 consists of 19 residues. The CDR3 DNA sequence: TGTGCCAGCAGCCCCCACGCCACTAGCGGGCCCCCAGGCACCGGGGAGCTGTTTTTT. Translation: CASSPHATSGPPGTGELFF.

This rearrangement joins TRBV5-4 to TRBJ1-1, with D possibly being TRBD1 (6 bases). This CDR3 has 16 amino acids. The V and J ends lost 2 bases and 3 bases respectively, with 17 bases between them. Germline V gene sequence: CDR1 SGHNT, CDR2 YYREEE (reference sequence). This CDR3 is CASSFVGAKLDTEAFF. The CDR3 DNA follows: TGTGCCAGCAGCTTCGTGGGGGCTAAATTGGACACTGAAGCTTTCTTT.

The chain uses TRBV5-1 and TRBJ1-2; no definite D call. Germline CDR1 and CDR2: SGHRS and YFSETQ. The CDR3 runs to 14 residues. Trimming removed 5 bases from V and 2 bases from J, with 13 bases in between. CDR3 sequence reads: CASRNPYENYGYTF. CDR3 nucleotide sequence: TGCGCCAGCAGGAACCCCTACGAAAACTATGGCTACACCTTC.

CDR3 protein: CASSLVGGAPGNTIYF. CDR3 bases: TGTGCCAGCAGCTTAGTAGGAGGTGCACCCGGAAACACCATATATTTT. The V call is TRBV11-2, the J call TRBJ1-3; D remains unclear. Germline V gene sequence: CDR1 SGHAT, CDR2 FQNNGV. V shed 1 base and J shed 4 bases, with 14 bases lying between them. This CDR3 has 16 amino acids.

This clone has only one observation. V is TRBV6-4 and J is TRBJ2-1; D gene unclear. CDR3 size: 12 residues. Trimming stripped 2 bases from V and 5 bases from J, with 4 bases between. In germline, CDR1 is MRHNA, CDR2 SNTAGT. In DNA form, the CDR3 reads TGTGCCAGCAGTGACCTTAACAATGAGCAGTTCTTC. Amino acid sequence: CASSDLNNEQFF.

V is TRBV21-1 and J is TRBJ2-1; TRBD1 reflects the table's D call only, with no check against the DNA. TRBV21-1 is tagged as a pseudogene. The CDR3 spans 19 residues. CDR3: CASSKRARQGDPLYNEQFF. The CDR3, as DNA: TGTGCCAGCAGCAAACGGGCCCGCCAGGGGGATCCCTTATACAATGAGCAGTTCTTC.

The rearrangement links TRBV15 to TRBJ2-1; D is ambiguous. Trimming removed 1 base at V and 1 base at J, with 17 bases between. From germline, CDR1 is LNHNV and CDR2 YYDKDF (reference sequence). The CDR3 totals 18 residues. In DNA form, the CDR3 reads TGTGCCACCAGCAGAGGGGCTACCTCGTCCCAGTCCTACAATGAGCAGTTCTTC. The encoded protein is CATSRGATSSQSYNEQFF.

The chain uses TRBV7-6 and TRBJ2-1; 14 bases agree with TRBD2. CDR3 length: 16 amino acids. From germline, CDR1 is SGHVS and CDR2 FNYEAQ. V lost 6 bases to trimming and J lost 8 bases; unmatched junction nucleotides: 9. CDR3 DNA: TGTGCCAGCAGTTCCGCCGGGACTAGCGGGAGTGATGAGCAGTTCTTC. Protein: CASSSAGTSGSDEQFF.

The chain carries TRBV6-4 and TRBJ2-2, with D unclear. The CDR3 length is 14 residues. From germline, CDR1 is MRHNA and CDR2 SNTAGT. The V end was cut by 3 bases, the J end by 0 bases, with 5 bases between. CDR3: CASSETPNTGELFF. CDR3 bases: TGTGCCAGCAGTGAAACACCGAACACCGGGGAGCTGTTTTTT.

The chain is built from TRBV3-1 (or the pseudogene TRBV3-2) and TRBJ1-2; 7 positions match TRBD1. The V segment lost 1 base and the J segment 0 bases; nucleotides outside the gene matches: 2. The CDR3 covers 15 residues. Germline CDR1 LGHDT, CDR2 YNNKEL (reference sequence). The CDR3 region is CASSQGDRPNYGYTF. The CDR3 bases are TGTGCCAGCAGCCAAGGGGACAGACCTAACTATGGCTACACCTTC.

This clone has only one observation. The chain joins TRBV10-3 to TRBJ1-5, with D unresolved. The length of the CDR3 is 14 residues. Germline assignment: CDR1 ENHRY and CDR2 SYGVKD. V lost 0 bases and J 11 bases, leaving 14 bases between the germline ends. The CDR3 nucleotides are TGTGCCATCAGTGAGTCTGGTAGCGAGACGTCCCAGCATTTT. It yields the protein CAISESGSETSQHF.

The J gene is TRBJ1-2, the V gene TRBV4-2, with TRBD1 matching 7 bases. The junction had 15 bases not matched to a gene; V was cut back by 0 bases and J by 5 bases. CDR1 and CDR2 from the germline V gene are LGHNA and YNFKEQ. The CDR3 sequence is 18 residues long. The CDR3 spells CASSQESEGAAPGYGYTF. The CDR3 nucleotides are TGTGCCAGCAGCCAAGAGAGTGAGGGGGCAGCCCCAGGGTATGGCTACACCTTC.

The J gene is TRBJ1-1, the V gene TRBV2; TRBD1 matches 9 bases. In germline, CDR1 is SNHLY, CDR2 FYNNEI. The CDR3 contains 13 residues. J gave up 7 bases and V 10 bases, and 10 bases lay outside the gene matches. CDR3 sequence: CANIQGAGIEAFF. The DNA for the CDR3 is TGTGCCAACATACAGGGGGCTGGAATTGAAGCTTTCTTT.

This clone has a single count. This chain uses TRBV7-3 with TRBJ2-3, with TRBD2 matching over 8 bases. V lost 2 bases and J lost 4; bases outside the gene matches: 11. The CDR3 has 17 amino acids. CDR1 is SGHTA and CDR2 is FQGTGA in the germline V gene. CDR3 bases: TGTGCCAGCAGCTTATTAGGTCCCGGACTAGCTTCAGATACGCAGTATTTT. Encoded protein: CASSLLGPGLASDTQYF.

This chain joins TRBV3-1 (or the pseudogene TRBV3-2) and TRBJ2-1; 9 bases match TRBD2. Trimming took 7 bases from V and 8 from J; bases not matched to a gene: 9. This CDR3 comprises 14 residues. Germline lookup yields CDR1 LGHDT and CDR2 YNNKEL (reference sequence). CDR3 nucleotide sequence: TGTGCCAGCACCGCTAGCGGGGTAATCCATGAGCAGTTCTTC. Amino acid sequence: CASTASGVIHEQFF.

The chain carries TRBV15 and TRBJ1-6; D not certain. The length of the CDR3 is 15 residues. With 0 bases removed from V and 0 bases from J, the gap between germline ends came to 3 bases. From germline, CDR1 is LNHNV and CDR2 YYDKDF (reference sequence). CDR3 protein: CATSRESSYNSPLHF. In nucleotides, the CDR3 is TGTGCCACCAGCAGAGAGAGCTCCTATAATTCACCCCTCCACTTT.

The chain carries TRBV28 and TRBJ2-7; 9 nucleotides agree with TRBD1. Germline CDR1 is MDHEN and CDR2 is SYDVKM. Trimming removed 8 bases from V and 2 bases from J; junction bases left unmatched: 4. This CDR3 spans 13 amino acids. This CDR3 reads CASGGTGPYEQYF. As DNA, the CDR3 is TGTGCCAGCGGTGGGACAGGGCCCTACGAGCAGTACTTC.